Each of the 9 T cell receptor beta chains below was sequenced from the same sample in a study of T cells in Graves' hyperthyroidism and ophthalmopathy. Researchers took RNA transcripts and amplified the TCR beta CDR3 regions from them. Carried out on the TCR CDR3, a first-round RT-PCR used the HTBI primer set. TCRdb independently ran MiXCR on the multiplex PCR reads; one entry per CDR3 protein. The sample yields more than 550,000 distinct CDR3 sequences, 45% seen once. Sequenced material: peripheral blood or thyroid tissue (not recorded which). The receptors stem from an adult man with Graves' disease, either hyperthyroidism or ophthalmopathy (not recorded which).

Turning to this clonotype: An end of the junction does not agree with germline; a read error may underlie this. The CDR3 protein is CASSVVIGDTEALF. The DNA of the CDR3 is TGTGCCAGCAGCGTAGTTATAGGGGACACTGAAGCTCTCTTT. V usage is TRBV9 and J usage is TRBJ1-1; possible D gene TRBD1, 6 bases. This CDR3 has 14 amino acids. Per the germline V gene, CDR1 is SGDLS and CDR2 is YYNGEE.

The CDR3 DNA follows: TGCAATGCACTGGACAGGACCTACTACGAGCAGTACTTC. This sequence encodes CNALDRTYYEQYF. This chain links TRBV20-1 with TRBJ2-7; 7 bases fit TRBD1. The germline gives CDR1 DFQATT, CDR2 SNEGSKA (reference sequence). CDR3 length: 13 residues.

This clonotype appeared a few times. This rearrangement joins TRBV6-6 to TRBJ1-6; possibly TRBD1 for D (6 bases). The CDR3 sequence is 14 residues long. Germline CDR1 reads MNHNY; CDR2 reads SVGAGI (reference sequence). The V end was cut by 8 bases, the J end by 8 bases, with 16 bases between. The CDR3 nucleotides read TGTGCCAGCTCACCCGGCAGGGGTGATTCACCCCTCCACTTT. Amino acids: CASSPGRGDSPLHF.

To note about this clonotype: Mismatch with germline at one junction end may stem from a read error. V gene TRBV7-2 combines with J gene TRBJ1-6; D is possibly TRBD1 (6 bases). Germline CDR1 SGHTA, CDR2 FQGNSA. The CDR3 runs 14 residues. CDR3 sequence (DNA): TGTGCGAGCAGCCTAAACCGGGACAATCCACCCCTCCACTTT. As protein: CASSLNRDNPPLHF.

This sequence joins TRBV5-1 and TRBJ2-7; 8 nucleotides match TRBD2. The junction had 9 bases not matched to a gene; V was cut back by 3 bases and J by 1 base. Germline CDR1 SGHRS, CDR2 YFSETQ. The CDR3 consists of 16 residues. In nucleotides, the CDR3 is TGCGCCAGCAGCTGGGCAAGCGGGACTAGGTCCTACGAGCAGTACTTC. Its translation is CASSWASGTRSYEQYF. The full variable domain, completed using reference TRBV5-1 and TRBJ2-7, is KAGVTQTPRYLIKTRGQQVTLSCSPISGHRSVSWYQQTPGQGLQFLFEYFSETQRNKGNFPGRFSGRQFSNSRSEMNVSTLELGDSALYLCASSWASGTRSYEQYFGPGTRLTVT.

This clonotype occurred once. The J gene is TRBJ1-3, the V gene TRBV7-9; 9 positions match TRBD1. The V and J ends lost 5 bases and 3 bases, in that order; junction bases with no gene match: 5. This CDR3 has 15 residues. Germline V CDR1 and CDR2: SEHNR, FQNEAQ (reference sequence). In DNA, the CDR3 is TGTGCCAGCAGCGGCCGGACAGGGGTTGGAAACACCATATATTTT. Translation: CASSGRTGVGNTIYF.

This clonotype was counted ten times or more. The V gene is TRBV12-3 or TRBV12-4, the J gene TRBJ1-2, with 7 bases fitting TRBD1. The CDR3 has 12 residues. The V gene end was trimmed by 5 bases and the J gene end by 7 bases; junction bases not matched to a gene: 4. CDR3 region: CASSPGGAGYTF. The CDR3, as DNA: TGTGCCAGCAGTCCAGGGGGAGCTGGCTACACCTTC.

This clonotype was picked up many times. This chain joins TRBV12-3 or TRBV12-4 and TRBJ1-5, with 7 bases that match TRBD1. J lost 6 bases, V lost 6 bases, and 5 bases had no gene match. The CDR3 consists of 13 residues. The CDR3 nucleotides read TGTGCCAGCAGACAGGGGTCCGTTCAGCCCCAGCATTTT. It translates to CASRQGSVQPQHF.

This chain uses TRBV29-1 with TRBJ2-7, with 7 bases that match TRBD1. CDR1 SQVTM and CDR2 ANQGSEA come from the germline V gene. This CDR3 is built from 13 residues. J was trimmed by 0 bases and V by 6 bases; bases with no gene match: 5. The CDR3 here is CSVTGTDSYEQYF. The CDR3 DNA reads as TGCAGCGTGACCGGGACAGACTCCTACGAGCAGTACTTC.